This T cell receptor beta chain was obtained from a study of PD-1 blockade in classical Hodgkin lymphoma. General study results and limits: With CD4+ cells, TCR diversity rose significantly by C4D1, but not with CD8+ cells. Prior therapy or disease activity may underlie the repertoire differences, whose causes remain undefined.

This clone came up once. The antigen remains undetermined. The data were produced by immunoSEQ multiplex PCR, yet TCRdb's version contains in-frame clones alone and is incomplete. The data show about 27,000 clones, around 83% seen once. The germline V gene encodes CDR1 LNHDA and CDR2 SQIVND (reference sequence). The trim removed 8 bases at V and 7 bases at J, leaving 11 bases unmatched. The CDR3 spans 14 residues. The time point was: cycle 4 day 1 (C4D1), after around six weeks of nivolumab. Brentuximab vedotin exposure varied among the patients, all of whom had relapsed after autologous stem cell transplantation. The CD4+ T cells used were purified from thawed PBMCs through magnetic negative selection. Progressive disease, partial response or complete response was each patient's best response.

The sequence came from a human donor with classical Hodgkin lymphoma. V gene TRBV19 combines with J gene TRBJ2-1; TRBD2 matches at 7 bases. The specimen was CD4+ T cells from blood, collected before the fourth cycle of nivolumab. For the CDR3, the DNA is TGTGCCAGTGGATTCGCGGGAGTTAGGAATGAGCAGTTCTTC. Translating it yields CASGFAGVRNEQFF.